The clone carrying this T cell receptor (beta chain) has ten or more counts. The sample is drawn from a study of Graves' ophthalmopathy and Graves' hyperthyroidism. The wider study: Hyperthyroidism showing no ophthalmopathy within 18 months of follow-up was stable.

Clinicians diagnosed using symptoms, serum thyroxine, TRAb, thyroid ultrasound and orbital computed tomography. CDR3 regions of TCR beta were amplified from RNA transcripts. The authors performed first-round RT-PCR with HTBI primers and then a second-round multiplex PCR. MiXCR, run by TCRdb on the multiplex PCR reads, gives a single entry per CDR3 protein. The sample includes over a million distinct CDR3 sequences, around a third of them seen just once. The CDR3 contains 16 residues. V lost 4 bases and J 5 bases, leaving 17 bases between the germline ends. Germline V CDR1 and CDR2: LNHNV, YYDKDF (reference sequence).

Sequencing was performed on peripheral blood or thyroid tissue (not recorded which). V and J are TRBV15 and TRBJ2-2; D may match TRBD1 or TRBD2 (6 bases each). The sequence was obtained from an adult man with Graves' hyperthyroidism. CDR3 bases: TGTGCCACCAGCACCAGCCGCCAGGGGAGGACCGGGGAGCTGTTTTTT. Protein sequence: CATSTSRQGRTGELFF. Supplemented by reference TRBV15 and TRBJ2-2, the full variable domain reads DAMVIQNPRYQVTQFGKPVTLSCSQTLNHNVMYWYQQKSSQAPKLLFHYYDKDFNNEADTPDNFQSRRPNTSFCFLDIRSPGLGDTAMYLCATSTSRQGRTGELFFGEGSRLTVL.